Reported below is one T cell receptor (beta chain). The antigen it recognizes is unknown. Per-nucleotide qualities are absent, and no much larger clonotype sits a single base away. Ficoll-Paque density gradient centrifugation was the method used to isolate PBMCs. The data derive from a study of T-cell memory formation after mild COVID-19 (dated by TCRdb to about 2021). About the investigation overall: Most TCR sequence clusters were specific to one of the two donors. Two young, previously healthy adult volunteers, one female and one male, were included in the cohort. Longitudinal TCRalpha and TCRbeta repertoire sequencing tracked T-cell clones expanding and contracting after mild COVID-19 in a couple of donors.

The research as a whole found: From day 15 to 85, contracting clones showed balanced CD4/CD8 phenotypes, whereas a second wave of clones that expanded from day 15 to 37 leaned towards CD4+. Some responding clones were detected in pre-infection memory, suggesting pre-existing cross-reactive memory T cells joined the SARS-CoV-2 response. The study covered only a couple of mild cases, and larger cohorts including severe cases with pre-infection samples were considered necessary. SARS-CoV-2 specificity was not confirmed for the second-wave clones peaking on day 37. Contracting CD4+ clones appeared mostly in the CM and EM memory subsets, whereas CD8+ clones were enriched in EMRA.

Reads for this sample came from an Illumina NovaSeq 6000. TCRalpha and TCRbeta cDNA libraries were built by 5'RACE with constant-segment primers, adding sample barcodes and unique molecular identifiers. Trizol reagent was used to extract RNA from every sample. Amplification of the libraries took two PCR steps, and the second step added a second sample barcode plus Illumina TruSeq adapters. Libraries were sequenced on an Illumina NovaSeq with 2 x 150 bp paired-end reads. As for the original processing: Demultiplexing of reads and collapsing into UMI-guided consensus sequences were performed with migec v1.2.7. Using mixcr v2.1.11, UMI consensuses were aligned to TRA and TRB V and J templates and then assembled into clonotypes. A clonotype was counted as expanded or contracted only if both edgeR and NoisET called the change significant, with noise models trained on biological replicates. For edgeR calls, a false discovery rate-adjusted p below 0.01 and a log2 fold-change threshold of 1 were applied. As an exploratory analysis of dynamics, max-normalized trajectories of the 1000 most abundant clonotypes were examined with PCA combined with hierarchical clustering. Each responding clone was given a CD4 or CD8 phenotype based on the CD4+ and CD8+ repertoires, which had been sequenced separately. TCRdb trimmed public reads at Q25 via fastp, called clones via MiXCR and kept in-frame beta chains. Here each entry gathers all rows of one CDR3 protein and keeps the most common genes and DNA. Here the V and J calls rest on TCRdb's processing, not on the authors' analysis. This sample holds roughly 560,000 distinct CDR3 sequences; approximately 20% were observed only once. The top ten clones comprise roughly an eighth of the sample.

Sequencing input: PBMCs or a T cell subset sorted from them (not recorded which). The sequence came from an adult woman who had mild COVID-19 (a few samples of this study predate the infection). The sample titles of this study are shuffled in the database, so cell type and time point are left out; the donor was told from shared clones.

Read as DNA, the sequence is TGTGCCAGCAGGATCGGGACAGGGCTCTACGAGCAGTACTTC. Its translation is CASRIGTGLYEQYF. The V gene is TRBV5-5 and the J gene is TRBJ2-7, and TRBD1 aligns with 9 junction nucleotides. The germline V and J ends show losses of 5 bases and 3 bases respectively, and no gene match explains 6 bases of the junction. The germline V gene (reference sequence) specifies SGHKS as CDR1 and YYEKEE as CDR2. The CDR3 has 14 amino acids, counting the end cysteine and phenylalanine. Left in the record is the CDR3 DNA by itself, 42 bases read in frame from the first base.